This T cell receptor (beta chain) derives from a study of blood T cell repertoires in COVID-19. Here immunoSEQ multiplex PCR was the method, and the copy in TCRdb shows in-frame clones only, minus some. The repertoire consists of roughly 100,000 clones, with around 88% occurring once and the leading ten covering less than 4%. This TCR derives from a human donor in a cohort sampled during active COVID-19. What was sequenced was peripheral blood.

The DNA for the CDR3 is TGTGCCAGCAGCGCAGCCGGGACAGGGGGGTCCTACGAGCAGTACTTC. Translation gives CASSAAGTGGSYEQYF. The chain has TRBV7-9 and TRBJ2-7; 11 nucleotides agree with TRBD1. The CDR3 contains 16 residues. CDR1 and CDR2 from the germline V gene are SEHNR and FQNEAQ (reference sequence). Unmatched junction bases numbered 7, after V lost 5 bases and J lost 1 base.